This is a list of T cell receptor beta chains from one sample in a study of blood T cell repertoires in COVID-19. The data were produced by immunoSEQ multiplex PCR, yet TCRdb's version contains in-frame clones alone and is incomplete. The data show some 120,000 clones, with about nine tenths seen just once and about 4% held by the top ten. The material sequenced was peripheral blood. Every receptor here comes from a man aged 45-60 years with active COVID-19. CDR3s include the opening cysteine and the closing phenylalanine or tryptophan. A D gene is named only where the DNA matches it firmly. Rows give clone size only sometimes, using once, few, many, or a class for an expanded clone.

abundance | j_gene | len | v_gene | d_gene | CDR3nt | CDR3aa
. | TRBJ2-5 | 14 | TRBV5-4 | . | TGTGCCAGCAGCTTGGACAGGCGACAAGAGACCCAGTACTTC | CASSLDRRQETQYF
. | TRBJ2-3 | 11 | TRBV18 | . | TGTGCCAGCTCCGCGGTATCGATGCAGTATTTT | CASSAVSMQYF
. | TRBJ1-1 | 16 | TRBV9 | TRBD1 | TGTGCCAGCAGCGCCCCAACGGGACAGGGTGCCGCTGAAGCTTTCTTT | CASSAPTGQGAAEAFF
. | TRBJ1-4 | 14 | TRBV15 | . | TGTGCCACCAGCAGTCTGAGAGGTGGTGAAAAACTGTTTTTT | CATSSLRGGEKLFF
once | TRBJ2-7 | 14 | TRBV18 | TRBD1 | TGTGCCAGCTCATCTGACAGGGGCCCCTACGAGCAGTACTTC | CASSSDRGPYEQYF
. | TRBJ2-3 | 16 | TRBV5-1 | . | TGCGCCAGCAGCTTAGCTGGGGCGCTAAGCACAGATACGCAGTATTTT | CASSLAGALSTDTQYF
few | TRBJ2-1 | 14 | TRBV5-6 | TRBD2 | TGTGCCAGCAGCCCCGGACTAGCGGGAGATGAGCAGTTCTTC | CASSPGLAGDEQFF
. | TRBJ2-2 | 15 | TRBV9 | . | TGTGCCAGCACCCTTGACAGTTTAAACACCGGGGAGCTGTTTTTT | CASTLDSLNTGELFF
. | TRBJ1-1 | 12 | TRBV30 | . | TGTGCCTGGAGCCTTGCGGGATTTGAAGCTTTCTTT | CAWSLAGFEAFF
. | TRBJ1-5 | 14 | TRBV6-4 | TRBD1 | TGTGCCAGCATTGGCAGGGGGCGGATCCAGCCCCAGCATTTT | CASIGRGRIQPQHF
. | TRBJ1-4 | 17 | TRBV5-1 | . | TGCGCCAGCAGCTTGAACTTCAGGGGTGCAACTAATGAAAAACTGTTTTTT | CASSLNFRGATNEKLFF
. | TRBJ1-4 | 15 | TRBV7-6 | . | TGTGCCAGCAGCTTCACAGGGCCTCCTAATGAAAAACTGTTTTTT | CASSFTGPPNEKLFF
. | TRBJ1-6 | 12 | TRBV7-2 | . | TGTGCCAGCAGCTTACAGGGGTCACCCCTCCACTTT | CASSLQGSPLHF
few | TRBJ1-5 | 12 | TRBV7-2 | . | TGTGCCAGCAGCCCTAGCAGTCTGCCCCAGCATTTT | CASSPSSLPQHF
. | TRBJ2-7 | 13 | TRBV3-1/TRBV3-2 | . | TGTGCCAGCAGCCCTTCGACTGTCTACGAGCAGTACTTC | CASSPSTVYEQYF
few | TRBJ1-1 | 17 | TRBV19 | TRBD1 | TGTGCCAGTAGTCGGGGGGGGACAGGGCTTTTATTAACTGAAGCTTTCTTT | CASSRGGTGLLLTEAFF
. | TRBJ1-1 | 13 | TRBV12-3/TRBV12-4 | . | TGTGCCAGCGCCCTGACTAAGAACACTGAAGCTTTCTTT | CASALTKNTEAFF
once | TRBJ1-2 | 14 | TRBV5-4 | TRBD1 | TGTGCCAGCAGCTTGGGGGGACAGGTGCATGGCTACACCTTC | CASSLGGQVHGYTF
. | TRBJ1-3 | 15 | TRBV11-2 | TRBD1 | TGTGCCAGCAGCTTAGGGAGGGGGCGTCTAAGCACCATATATTTT | CASSLGRGRLSTIYF
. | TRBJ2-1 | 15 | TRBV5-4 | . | TGTGCCAGCACCCCGTACAGGGCCTCCTACAATGAGCAGTTCTTC | CASTPYRASYNEQFF
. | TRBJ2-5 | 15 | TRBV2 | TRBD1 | TGTGCCAGCAGTAGGGACAGTGGATCGTCGGAGACCCAGTACTTC | CASSRDSGSSETQYF
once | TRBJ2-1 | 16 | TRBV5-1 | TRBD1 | TGCGCCAGCAGCCTACCGACAGGGAGCGACTACAATGAGCAGTTCTTC | CASSLPTGSDYNEQFF
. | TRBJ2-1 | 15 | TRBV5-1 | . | TGCGCCAGCAGCCAGGGGACGTCCTCCTACAATGAGCAGTTCTTC | CASSQGTSSYNEQFF
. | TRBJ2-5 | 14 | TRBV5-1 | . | TGCGCCAGCAGCTGGGGGGACAGCAAAGAGACCCAGTACTTC | CASSWGDSKETQYF
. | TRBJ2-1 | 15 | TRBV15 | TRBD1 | TGTGCCACCAGCAGAGCGGGACAGGGGGCGGATGAGCAGTTCTTC | CATSRAGQGADEQFF
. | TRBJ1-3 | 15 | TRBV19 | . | TGTGCCAGTACCATGGAGGGGATTCGAGGAAACACCATATATTTT | CASTMEGIRGNTIYF
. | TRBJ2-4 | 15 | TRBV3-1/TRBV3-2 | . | TGTGCCAGCAGCCCTTACAGGGAAACCAAAAACATTCAGTACTTC | CASSPYRETKNIQYF
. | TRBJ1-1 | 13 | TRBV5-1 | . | TGCGCCAGCAGACAGGGTGAGTACACTGAAGCTTTCTTT | CASRQGEYTEAFF
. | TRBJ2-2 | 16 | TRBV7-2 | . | TGTGCCAGCAGCTTGCAAGGGGCTTCGAACACCGGGGAGCTGTTTTTT | CASSLQGASNTGELFF
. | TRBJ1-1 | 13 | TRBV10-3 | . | TGTGCCATCAGTGAGTCGACGGGAGCTGAAGCTTTCTTT | CAISESTGAEAFF
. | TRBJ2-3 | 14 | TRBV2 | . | TGTGCCAGCAGGAACAGGGGGGGGACAGATACGCAGTATTTT | CASRNRGGTDTQYF